The rows below give T cell receptor beta chains drawn from one sample of a study of control samples from healthy donors and cancer patients. The protocol was immunoSEQ multiplex PCR, while the TCRdb copy is restricted to in-frame clones and leaves out a portion. The repertoire consists of 53,000 or so clones, with 87% occurring once and the leading ten covering over 12%. Sequencing was done on a sample of PBMCs. These receptors were obtained from a man between 60 and 75 years old with head and neck cancer. Each CDR3 is given with its conserved first and last residue. The order of the fields is V gene, CDR3 length, J gene, CDR3 protein.

TRBV6-6	14	TRBJ1-4	CAGGVRPPDEKLFF
TRBV6-2/TRBV6-3	17	TRBJ2-7	CASSSLVGLVGTYEQYF
TRBV7-9	12	TRBJ1-2	CASSLGQYGYTF
TRBV5-1	14	TRBJ2-7	CASSLDRGLYEQYF
TRBV7-3	16	TRBJ1-1	CASSSISFTGNTEAFF
TRBV18	14	TRBJ1-4	CASSPTTTNEKLFF
TRBV5-4	13	TRBJ2-1	CASSAQGINEQFF
TRBV19	15	TRBJ2-3	CASSIGFHPTDTQYF
TRBV7-3	12	TRBJ2-7	CASSPGWGRPYF
TRBV28	15	TRBJ1-5	CASSLTDGSNQPQHF
TRBV4-1	17	TRBJ1-2	CASSQDFLRTGGDGYTF
TRBV19	16	TRBJ2-7	CASTANPGTGRLEQYF
TRBV5-1	16	TRBJ1-5	CASSLEPGLSNQPQHF
TRBV7-6	14	TRBJ2-7	CASSLEPGIHEQYF
TRBV19	13	TRBJ1-1	CASSIDRTDEAFF
TRBV28	14	TRBJ1-4	CASTSSWEGEKLFF
TRBV4-3	15	TRBJ1-1	CASSQDVPTDTEAFF
TRBV4-2	14	TRBJ1-2	CASSQEWDRDGYTF
TRBV7-2	15	TRBJ2-5	CASSLSGRVQETQYF
TRBV5-1	14	TRBJ2-7	CASSRGGAGYEQYF
TRBV10-1	16	TRBJ2-1	CASSEEGSGHYNEQFF
TRBV7-8	15	TRBJ1-3	CASSPYGTAGNTIYF
TRBV10-3	13	TRBJ1-2	CAISGQVINGYTF
TRBV7-2	18	TRBJ2-5	CASSFKTWRGGVFETQYF
TRBV2	14	TRBJ1-5	CASSVVRVKQPQHF
TRBV28	16	TRBJ1-5	CASRGGFQGGHQPQHF
TRBV7-9	11	TRBJ1-1	CASSLDRSEIF
TRBV11-2	13	TRBJ2-3	CASSRGSADTQYF
TRBV4-2	18	TRBJ2-7	CASSRQDDAGQSRYEQYF
TRBV5-8	15	TRBJ1-2	CASSLDVMVGYGYTF
TRBV5-4	14	TRBJ2-7	CASSLAGTVGEQYF
TRBV5-1	14	TRBJ1-5	CASSPQGADQPQHF
TRBV27	17	TRBJ2-7	CASSLNSGSGGRRQQYF
TRBV6-6	11	TRBJ2-7	CASSHKYEQYF
TRBV15	13	TRBJ1-1	CATSHSGNTEAFF
TRBV18	17	TRBJ1-2	CASSNRDRGGTNYGYTF
TRBV7-2	15	TRBJ2-1	CASSRDRDSYNEQFF
TRBV2	12	TRBJ2-7	CASRRGSYEQYF
TRBV6-2/TRBV6-3	15	TRBJ2-5	CASSYKTGGTETQYF
TRBV19	15	TRBJ2-3	CASSKQGDSTDTQYF
TRBV29-1	13	TRBJ1-5	CSVLEAPGQPQHF
TRBV7-8	15	TRBJ1-6	CASSSGQTYNSPLHF
TRBV11-2	14	TRBJ2-5	CASSLGTSQETQYF
TRBV3-1/TRBV3-2	16	TRBJ2-3	CASSQDWGLVSDTQYF
TRBV5-1	18	TRBJ2-3	CASSLRLASPQVTDTQYF
TRBV7-9	14	TRBJ2-1	CASSLGRDYNEQFF
TRBV30	15	TRBJ2-7	CAWSLRGGLLYEQYF
TRBV28	14	TRBJ2-5	CASSPGDRMETQYF
TRBV19	13	TRBJ2-7	CASRRDGNYEQYF
TRBV7-2	13	TRBJ1-1	CASSLVQAGEAFF